This T cell receptor beta chain originates from a study of cytotoxic CD8 clonotypes in ibrutinib-treated CLL. TCRdb's table, derived via immunoSEQ multiplex PCR, lists solely in-frame clones and lacks some. The table records 75,000 to 80,000 clones, over 65% of them present only once. V lost 3 bases and J 4 bases, leaving 10 bases between the germline ends. The germline V gene has CDR1 SEHNR and CDR2 FQNEAQ (reference sequence). This CDR3 has 13 amino acids. The rearrangement joins TRBV7-9 to TRBJ2-7; D is perhaps TRBD2 (5 bases). The source material was PBMCs, sampled after 24 months of ibrutinib treatment. The receptor's source is a human donor with chronic lymphocytic leukemia. As DNA, the CDR3 is TGTGCCAGCAGCTTGCCCGGGATATACGAGCAGTACTTC. It encodes CASSLPGIYEQYF.